The text below deals with one TCR beta chain. This entry is derived from a study of T cell changes during pregnancy in multiple sclerosis. Germline V lookup: CDR1 MNHNS, CDR2 SASEGT. Trimming took 4 bases from V and 6 from J; bases not matched to a gene: 0. This CDR3 comprises 14 residues. Clones were read by immunoSEQ multiplex PCR, and TCRdb kept only the in-frame ones, dropping some. The profile shows tens of thousands of clones, approximately 91% of them singletons. The sequence was obtained from a female donor in good health, enrolled as a control in a pregnancy study. The chain uses TRBV6-1 and TRBJ2-1; 13 nucleotides line up with TRBD2. This specimen was peripheral blood, taken in the second trimester of pregnancy. The CDR3 spells CASSGLAGGNEQFF. In DNA form, the CDR3 reads TGTGCCAGCAGTGGACTAGCGGGGGGCAATGAGCAGTTCTTC.